The rows below give T cell receptor beta chains drawn from one sample of a study of patients and donors after allogeneic stem cell transplantation. TCRdb re-analysed the RT-PCR reads in MiXCR, keeping a single row per CDR3 protein. The sample carries roughly 960,000 distinct CDR3 sequences, roughly 17% recorded once. Sequencing used blood, either unsorted or a sorted T cell fraction (not recorded which). The receptors were sampled from a human donor who was either an allogeneic HSCT recipient or a stem cell or donor lymphocyte infusion donor (not recorded which). It is not recorded whose cells these are; they may come from a transplant donor. The CDR3 runs from the conserved cysteine through the conserved F or W. A D gene is named only where the DNA matches it firmly. Rows may omit the clone size; those that give it use once, few, many or a size class.

>TRBD2|.|TRBJ2-3|TRBV7-2
CASSLRRGGTQYF
TGTGCCAGCAGCCTCCGGCGCGGGGGGACGCAGTATTTT
>.|.|TRBJ2-3|TRBV5-1
CASSNRESHTDTQYF
TGCGCCAGCAGCAACAGAGAATCGCACACAGATACGCAGTATTTT
>TRBD1|.|TRBJ1-2|TRBV12-3/TRBV12-4
CASRGGTGGKGYTF
TGTGCCAGCAGGGGAGGGACAGGGGGTAAGGGCTACACCTTC
>.|.|TRBJ1-1|TRBV24-1
CATSDGQGGADTEAFF
TGTGCCACCAGTGATGGGCAGGGAGGAGCGGACACTGAAGCTTTCTTT
>.|few|TRBJ1-5|TRBV6-1
CASSRDRPQHF
TGTGCCAGCAGCAGAGATCGGCCCCAGCATTTT
>TRBD1|few|TRBJ2-7|TRBV19
CASSPWTGGYEQYF
TGTGCCAGTAGTCCTTGGACAGGGGGCTACGAGCAGTACTTC
>TRBD2|few|TRBJ2-7|TRBV5-1
CASSLASASGTYYEQYF
TGCGCCAGCAGCTTGGCCTCGGCTAGCGGGACATACTACGAGCAGTACTTC
>TRBD1|few|TRBJ2-7|TRBV28
CASTFQGQGAYEQYF
TGTGCCAGCACCTTTCAGGGGCAGGGGGCCTACGAGCAGTACTTC
>TRBD2|few|TRBJ2-1|TRBV18
CASSTTSGSWYEQFF
TGTGCCAGCTCAACAACTAGCGGGAGCTGGTATGAGCAGTTCTTC
>.|.|TRBJ1-5|TRBV7-6
CASSRDYNQPQHF
TGTGCCAGCAGCCGGGATTACAATCAGCCCCAGCATTTT
>.|.|TRBJ2-1|TRBV7-2
CASSIELYNEQFF
TGTGCCAGCAGCATAGAACTATACAATGAGCAGTTCTTC
>.|.|TRBJ2-7|TRBV30
CAWAFKAEQYF
TGTGCCTGGGCCTTTAAGGCCGAGCAGTACTTC
>.|few|TRBJ1-1|TRBV7-2
CANSVNTEAFF
TGTGCCAACAGCGTTAACACTGAAGCTTTCTTT
>TRBD1|many|TRBJ2-7|TRBV6-1
CASSGEDPGQFYEQYF
TGTGCCAGCAGCGGTGAAGACCCGGGACAGTTCTACGAGCAGTACTTC
>TRBD1|.|TRBJ1-1|TRBV7-2
CASSLGTGGFLEAFF
TGTGCCAGCAGCTTGGGGACAGGGGGGTTCCTTGAAGCTTTCTTT
>TRBD1|.|TRBJ1-2|TRBV5-1
CASFRQGNGYTF
TGCGCCAGCTTCAGACAGGGCAATGGCTACACCTTC
>TRBD2|.|TRBJ2-2|TRBV20-1
CSARDPSGGTSTGELFF
TGCAGTGCTAGAGATCCTAGCGGGGGAACTTCCACCGGGGAGCTGTTTTTT
>.|few|TRBJ2-5|TRBV6-1
CASSELLRETQYF
TGTGCCAGCAGTGAACTACTGAGGGAGACCCAGTACTTC
>.|few|TRBJ2-2|TRBV6-4
CASSSDNTGELFF
TGTGCCAGCAGTTCGGACAACACCGGGGAGCTGTTTTTT
>TRBD2|few|TRBJ2-5|TRBV5-1
CASSLSTSGRETQYF
TGCGCCAGCAGCTTGAGTACGAGCGGGAGGGAGACCCAGTACTTC
>.|.|TRBJ1-2|TRBV20-1
CSARTPPRNYGYTF
TGCAGTGCTAGAACCCCCCCCAGAAACTATGGCTACACCTTC
>TRBD2|few|TRBJ2-2|TRBV6-2/TRBV6-3
CASTIPRGGLTGELFF
TGTGCCAGCACCATACCACGGGGGGGACTAACCGGGGAGCTGTTTTTT
>.|.|TRBJ1-6|TRBV19
CASSIAPNSPLHF
TGTGCCAGTAGTATAGCCCCTAATTCACCCCTCCACTTT